The 22 T cell receptor beta chains reported below all come from one sample, sequenced in a study of T-cell memory formation after mild COVID-19. Via MiXCR, TCRdb re-called the 5' RACE reads, giving one row per CDR3 protein. The table lists approximately 260,000 distinct CDR3 sequences, about a sixth of them singletons. Sequenced material: PBMCs or a T cell subset sorted from them (not recorded which). The source of these receptors is a man younger than 30 who had mild COVID-19 (a few samples of this study predate the infection). Cell type and time point are not known.

The chain combines TRBV5-1 with TRBJ2-2; maybe TRBD2 (5 bases). V lost 7 bases and J 5 bases, leaving 12 bases between the germline ends. Germline values: CDR1 SGHRS, CDR2 YFSETQ. The CDR3 is 13 residues long. This CDR3 reads CASGKRETGELFF. CDR3 in DNA: TGCGCCAGCGGAAAACGGGAAACCGGGGAGCTGTTTTTT.

Note on this clonotype: Being one base from a much bigger clone, this may be a read error. This chain uses TRBV4-3 with TRBJ2-3; 7 bases are shared with TRBD2. This CDR3 region has 16 residues. CDR1 and CDR2 (germline): LGHNA, YSLEER. CDR3 protein: CASIQGVTGGTDTQYF. In nucleotides, the CDR3 is TGCGCCAGCATCCAAGGAGTGACGGGGGGTACAGATACGCAGTATTTT.

The chain recombines TRBV2 with TRBJ1-2; no clear D. Germline V gene data show CDR1 as SNHLY and CDR2 as FYNNEI. The CDR3 contains 14 residues. V lost 8 bases, J lost 8 bases, and 21 bases lay in between. The CDR3 DNA sequence: TGTGCCAGCGGCCTGGAAGCGCGCGCGAGGGGCTACACCTTC. Translated, it gives CASGLEARARGYTF.

This clonotype has at least ten counts. The chain carries TRBV5-4 and TRBJ2-5; possibly TRBD1 for D (6 bases). V lost 4 bases to trimming and J lost 1 base, with 11 bases between them. This CDR3 contains 14 residues. Per the germline V gene, CDR1 is SGHNT and CDR2 is YYREEE (reference sequence). The CDR3 here is CASSGRDIQETQYF. The CDR3 nucleotides read TGTGCCAGCAGCGGCCGGGACATCCAAGAGACCCAGTACTTC.

The rearrangement uses TRBV12-3 or TRBV12-4 and TRBJ2-7; the D gene is possibly TRBD2 (7 bases). This CDR3 comprises 15 residues. Trimming removed 3 bases at V and 3 bases at J, with 15 bases between. The CDR3 nucleotides read TGTGCCAGCAGTTTTGGTGGGGGGGGCGTCTACGAGCAGTACTTC. Translated: CASSFGGGGVYEQYF.

The genes are TRBV19 and TRBJ2-7; D remains unclear. In germline, CDR1 is LNHDA, CDR2 SQIVND (reference sequence). The CDR3 totals 12 residues. V gave up 2 bases and J gave up 5 bases, with 7 bases separating them. DNA of the CDR3: TGTGCCAGTAGTATACACTCGGACGAGCAGTACTTC. The encoded protein is CASSIHSDEQYF. Combining the CDR3 with reference TRBV19 and TRBJ2-7 gives the whole variable domain DGGITQSPKYLFRKEGQNVTLSCEQNLNHDAMYWYRQDPGQGLRLIYYSQIVNDFQKGDIAEGYSVSREKKESFPLTVTSAQKNPTAFYLCASSIHSDEQYFGPGTRLTVT.

The chain combines TRBV24-1 with TRBJ2-3; TRBD1 aligns across 11 bases. From germline, CDR1 is KGHDR and CDR2 SFDVKD. Trimming removed 2 bases from V and 6 bases from J; junction bases left unmatched: 3. The CDR3 covers 15 residues. The CDR3 region has the DNA TGTGCCACCAGTGATTCGGGGACAGGGGGGGATACGCAGTATTTT. It codes for CATSDSGTGGDTQYF.

The J gene is TRBJ2-1, the V gene TRBV6-6; 8 nucleotides match TRBD1. The length of the CDR3 is 18 residues. The V segment lost 2 bases and the J segment 5 bases; nucleotides outside the gene matches: 14. CDR1 MNHNY and CDR2 SVGAGI come from the germline V gene (reference sequence). CDR3: CASSYPRIQGGKNNEQFF. Written as DNA, the CDR3 is TGTGCCAGCAGTTACCCGAGAATACAGGGGGGCAAGAACAATGAGCAGTTCTTC.

This chain joins TRBV19 and TRBJ1-5; D possibly corresponds to TRBD1 (5 bases). The germline V and J ends were trimmed by 5 bases and 4 bases, with 15 bases remaining between them. CDR3 length equals 15 residues. Germline V gene data show CDR1 as LNHDA and CDR2 as SQIVND (reference sequence). The CDR3 region is CASSGGPGPNQPQHF. The DNA for the CDR3 is TGTGCCAGTAGTGGGGGACCGGGACCTAATCAGCCCCAGCATTTT.

This clonotype was detected only a few times. The chain recombines TRBV5-1 with TRBJ2-1; weak D call: TRBD2 (5 bases). Trimming removed 1 base at V and 8 bases at J, with 10 bases between. CDR3 size: 13 residues. The germline V gene has CDR1 SGHRS and CDR2 YFSETQ. This chain's CDR3 is CASSLRGFDEQFF. CDR3 DNA: TGCGCCAGCAGCTTGAGAGGGTTCGATGAGCAGTTCTTC.

The V call is TRBV5-1, the J call TRBJ2-1; no clear D. The length of the CDR3 is 13 residues. Trimming shortened V by 0 bases and J by 5 bases, and 6 bases separated the two germline ends. Germline V CDR1 and CDR2: SGHRS, YFSETQ. The DNA of the CDR3 is TGCGCCAGCAGCTTGGGTCTAGACAATGAGCAGTTCTTC. This encodes CASSLGLDNEQFF. The full variable domain, with the rest looked up from reference TRBV5-1 and TRBJ2-1, is KAGVTQTPRYLIKTRGQQVTLSCSPISGHRSVSWYQQTPGQGLQFLFEYFSETQRNKGNFPGRFSGRQFSNSRSEMNVSTLELGDSALYLCASSLGLDNEQFFGPGTRLTVL.

This clonotype was counted ten times or more. The V gene is TRBV7-3, the J gene TRBJ2-1, with 7 bases identical to TRBD1. Germline V lookup: CDR1 SGHTA, CDR2 FQGTGA. V lost 9 bases, J lost 2 bases, and 7 bases stayed unmatched. CDR3 length: 14 amino acids. Written as DNA, the CDR3 is TGTGCCAGGAAGACAGGGATTCCCTACAATGAGCAGTTCTTC. It translates to CARKTGIPYNEQFF.

The V gene is TRBV27, the J gene TRBJ1-6; 7 bases match TRBD1. The germline V gene encodes CDR1 MNHEY and CDR2 SMNVEV (reference sequence). Unmatched junction bases numbered 10, after V lost 7 bases and J lost 7 bases. The CDR3 is 15 residues long. This CDR3 reads CASIGRDSANSPLHF. In nucleotides, the CDR3 is TGTGCCAGCATCGGTCGGGACAGCGCCAATTCACCCCTCCACTTT.

V usage is TRBV30 and J usage is TRBJ2-5, with TRBD2 matching 12 bases. CDR3 length: 15 residues. Germline V gives CDR1 GTSNPN, CDR2 SVGIG (reference sequence). Trimming took 6 bases from V and 5 from J; bases not matched to a gene: 10. Here the CDR3 DNA reads TGTGCCTGCCTACTAGCGGGGGGTTATGGGGAGACCCAGTACTTC. Its translation: CACLLAGGYGETQYF.

The genes are TRBV7-2 and TRBJ2-1; D not resolved. CDR3 length equals 14 residues. Germline CDR1 is SGHTA and CDR2 is FQGNSA. V lost 5 bases, J lost 3 bases, and 11 bases lay in between. The chain's CDR3 is CASSLDPHYNEQFF. CDR3 sequence (DNA): TGTGCCAGCAGCCTTGACCCTCACTACAATGAGCAGTTCTTC.

This clonotype was counted a few times. The chain links TRBV29-1 to TRBJ2-1, with 10 nucleotides matching TRBD2. The CDR3 loop spans 16 amino acids. The junction had 8 bases not matched to a gene; V was cut back by 6 bases and J by 0 bases. Germline loops: CDR1 SQVTM, CDR2 ANQGSEA. CDR3 nucleotides: TGCAGCGTCTCGAGCGGGGGGGCTTCCTCCTACAATGAGCAGTTCTTC. This sequence encodes CSVSSGGASSYNEQFF.

The chain has TRBV12-3 or TRBV12-4 and TRBJ1-5, with a possible D match to TRBD1 (5 bases). This CDR3 region has 17 residues. V was trimmed by 3 bases and J by 0 bases, leaving 15 bases between them. For the CDR3, the DNA is TGTGCCAGCAGTTTCTGGAAGGGACGTGATAGCAATCAGCCCCAGCATTTT. Its translation: CASSFWKGRDSNQPQHF.

The chain carries TRBV7-8 and TRBJ2-5; D gene ambiguous. Germline assignment: CDR1 SGHVS and CDR2 FQNEAQ. Trimming pared 0 bases from V and 5 bases from J, leaving 19 bases between. CDR3 size: 17 residues. CDR3 loop: CASSLAASQRRTETQYF. The DNA for the CDR3 is TGTGCCAGCAGCTTAGCGGCCTCTCAGAGAAGGACGGAGACCCAGTACTTC.

This clonotype was observed a handful of times. V is TRBV5-1 and J is TRBJ2-1, with D possibly matching TRBD1 (5 bases). Looked up from germline, CDR1 is SGHRS and CDR2 is YFSETQ. Trimming pared 0 bases from V and 5 bases from J, leaving 15 bases between. The CDR3 length is 16 residues. This CDR3 is CASSLGGGNLNNEQFF. CDR3 sequence (DNA): TGCGCCAGCAGCTTGGGGGGCGGAAACCTTAACAATGAGCAGTTCTTC.

This clonotype showed up just a few times. The chain is built from TRBV10-3 and TRBJ2-4; 7 bases align to TRBD2. This CDR3 comprises 14 residues. V shed 0 bases, J shed 9 bases, and the junction held 5 bases outside the gene matches. The V gene's germline CDR1 is ENHRY and CDR2 SYGVKD. The CDR3 region has the DNA TGTGCCATCAGTGAGTCCTCGTCGGGAGGCATTCAGTACTTC. This encodes CAISESSSGGIQYF.

The chain joins TRBV4-2 to TRBJ2-2; D might be TRBD2 (6 bases). Germline V gene data show CDR1 as LGHNA and CDR2 as YNFKEQ. V was trimmed by 4 bases and J by 0 bases, leaving 15 bases between them. The CDR3 consists of 17 residues. The CDR3 spells CASSRQGPGANTGELFF. The DNA of the CDR3 is TGTGCCAGCAGCCGACAAGGCCCGGGGGCGAACACCGGGGAGCTGTTTTTT.

This clonotype came up many times. This rearrangement joins TRBV7-9 to TRBJ2-2, with 8 positions matching TRBD1. The trim removed 6 bases at V and 8 bases at J, leaving 11 bases unmatched. This CDR3 comprises 15 residues. CDR1 and CDR2 from the germline V gene are SEHNR and FQNEAQ (reference sequence). DNA of the CDR3: TGTGCCAGCAGACCAGCGGACAGGGCAAATGGGGAGCTGTTTTTT. Its protein product is CASRPADRANGELFF.